This entry lists 31 T cell receptor beta chains sequenced from one sample in a study of response to subunit inactivated influenza vaccine. MiXCR, run by TCRdb on the RT-PCR reads, gives a single entry per CDR3 protein. This sample has about 520,000 distinct CDR3 sequences, with approximately 10% found just once. The sequencing here drew on PBMCs from blood, taken 45 days after vaccination. These receptors were taken from a man aged 45-65 years who received an inactivated influenza vaccine.

This clonotype was seen more than once but under ten times. The rearrangement links TRBV4-2 to TRBJ2-1; a possible D gene is TRBD2 (7 bases). The V and J ends lost 3 bases and 4 bases respectively, with 16 bases between them. The V gene's germline CDR1 is LGHNA and CDR2 YNFKEQ. CDR3 size: 16 residues. The CDR3 DNA sequence: TGTGCCAGCAGCCATAAAAAGGGGGAGGGGTACAATGAGCAGTTCTTC. This translates into CASSHKKGEGYNEQFF.

The chain couples TRBV5-1 to TRBJ2-5; D may be TRBD1 (5 bases). This CDR3 is 15 amino acids long. The ends were cut back, 0 bases at V and 4 bases at J, with 13 bases in the middle. Germline values: CDR1 SGHRS, CDR2 YFSETQ. CDR3 coding DNA: TGCGCCAGCAGCTTGGAGGTGGGGCGCCGAGAGACCCAGTACTTC. Protein: CASSLEVGRRETQYF.

This clonotype was picked up many times. The rearrangement joins TRBV6-1 to TRBJ2-7; the D gene could be TRBD1 or TRBD2 (5 bases each). The CDR3 extends over 15 amino acids. Germline V lookup: CDR1 MNHNS, CDR2 SASEGT. The ends were cut back, 5 bases at V and 0 bases at J, with 14 bases in the middle. CDR3 protein: CASSTGRWSSYEQYF. CDR3 sequence (DNA): TGTGCCAGCAGTACGGGACGGTGGAGCTCCTACGAGCAGTACTTC.

This clonotype appeared a few times. This sequence joins TRBV10-3 and TRBJ1-5, with 11 bases matching TRBD1. This CDR3 spans 16 amino acids. CDR1 is ENHRY and CDR2 is SYGVKD in the germline V gene. V lost 3 bases, J lost 7 bases, and 8 bases stayed unmatched. The CDR3 reads CAISEPDRGRGQPQHF. For the CDR3, the DNA is TGTGCCATCAGTGAACCGGACAGGGGGCGAGGCCAGCCCCAGCATTTT.

This clonotype was seen at least ten times. The chain uses TRBV20-1 and TRBJ1-4; the D is unclear. V lost 3 bases and J lost 6, with 14 bases in between. CDR3 length: 14 amino acids. From germline, CDR1 is DFQATT and CDR2 SNEGSKA (reference sequence). Here the CDR3 reads CSASHTGLDEKLFF. The CDR3 DNA follows: TGCAGTGCTAGTCACACGGGCCTGGATGAAAAACTGTTTTTT.

This clonotype came up a few times. The rearrangement uses TRBV7-2 and TRBJ2-1; TRBD1 or TRBD2 may be the D gene (5 bases each). The CDR3 is 13 amino acids. Germline CDR1 SGHTA, CDR2 FQGNSA. V shed 5 bases and J shed 7 bases, with 12 bases lying between them. This CDR3 reads CASSRDGWNEQFF. The CDR3 bases are TGTGCCAGCAGCCGGGACGGATGGAATGAGCAGTTCTTC.

The rearrangement links TRBV5-1 to TRBJ1-6; D might be TRBD1 (5 bases). Germline V gene lookup returns CDR1 SGHRS and CDR2 YFSETQ. The CDR3 has 16 amino acids. V was trimmed by 0 bases and J by 3 bases, leaving 10 bases between them. Written as DNA, the CDR3 is TGCGCCAGCAGCTTGGGTGGGGACTACTATAATTCACCCCTCCACTTT. As protein: CASSLGGDYYNSPLHF.

The chain employs TRBV6-2 or TRBV6-3 and TRBJ1-1, with TRBD1 identical over 10 bases. This CDR3 contains 18 residues. Germline V lookup: CDR1 MNHEY, CDR2 SVGEGT. V lost 2 bases and J lost 0; bases outside the gene matches: 9. This chain's CDR3 is CASSYPIGTGVMNTEAFF. CDR3 in DNA: TGTGCCAGCAGTTACCCCATCGGGACAGGGGTAATGAACACTGAAGCTTTCTTT.

There are many counts of this clonotype. The gene calls are TRBV25-1 and TRBJ2-3; D unresolved. This CDR3 region has 10 residues. CDR1 is MGHDK, CDR2 SYGVNS, per germline. Trimming cost V 6 bases and J 4 bases, with 2 bases left between them. CDR3 amino acids: CASRADTQYF. The CDR3 DNA reads as TGTGCCAGCAGAGCAGATACGCAGTATTTT.

This clonotype was detected ten times or more. The CDR3 sequence: CASSLEGGGTDTQYF. CDR3 sequence (DNA): TGTGCCAGCAGCTTAGAGGGCGGAGGCACAGATACGCAGTATTTT. The rearrangement uses TRBV7-2 and TRBJ2-3; D remains ambiguous. Trimming took off 1 base at V and 1 base at J, with 9 bases between the two ends. The CDR3 consists of 15 residues. Germline CDR1 reads SGHTA; CDR2 reads FQGNSA.

This clonotype was counted many times. V usage is TRBV12-3 or TRBV12-4 and J usage is TRBJ1-3; 7 bases line up with TRBD1. The trim removed 5 bases at V and 4 bases at J, leaving 8 bases unmatched. The CDR3 extends over 15 amino acids. CDR3 nucleotide sequence: TGTGCCAGCAGTGATTCAGGGGGTGTAGGAAACACCATATATTTT. The encoded protein is CASSDSGGVGNTIYF.

This clonotype occurred many times. The chain has TRBV20-1 and TRBJ1-5; D is uncertain. There are 12 residues in the CDR3. CDR1 is DFQATT and CDR2 is SNEGSKA in the germline V gene (reference sequence). V was clipped by 4 bases and J by 2 bases, with 6 bases between them. The CDR3 here is CSAIIRNQPQHF. CDR3 DNA sequence: TGCAGTGCTATAATCCGCAATCAGCCCCAGCATTTT.

This clonotype was picked up a small number of times. This chain uses TRBV6-1 with TRBJ2-7; D unresolved. Germline V gene data show CDR1 as MNHNS and CDR2 as SASEGT. Trimming stripped 5 bases from V and 5 bases from J, with 13 bases between. The CDR3 contains 13 residues. CDR3 protein: CASSTPGLHEQYF. CDR3 DNA: TGTGCCAGCAGTACGCCAGGTTTACACGAGCAGTACTTC.

The CDR3 is CASSKESGWNTQYF. The CDR3, as DNA: TGTGCCAGCAGCAAGGAGTCGGGGTGGAATACGCAGTATTTT. The chain is built from TRBV21-1 and TRBJ2-3. TRBV21-1 corresponds to a pseudogene. The CDR3 covers 14 residues.

This clonotype has only a few counts. The V gene is TRBV5-5, the J gene TRBJ2-2, with TRBD1 identical over 8 bases. Germline V lookup: CDR1 SGHKS, CDR2 YYEKEE (reference sequence). The CDR3 has 18 amino acids. The V and J ends lost 3 bases and 5 bases, in that order; junction bases with no gene match: 15. This CDR3 is CASSSGQGMGWNTGELFF. The DNA of the CDR3 is TGTGCCAGCAGCTCAGGACAGGGAATGGGGTGGAATACCGGGGAGCTGTTTTTT.

This clonotype showed up many times. The chain recombines TRBV20-1 with TRBJ2-7, with D perhaps given as TRBD1 or TRBD2 (5 bases each). The CDR3 runs 14 residues. V was trimmed by 0 bases and J by 3 bases, leaving 12 bases between them. CDR1 DFQATT and CDR2 SNEGSKA come from the germline V gene (reference sequence). CDR3 loop: CSARDQGDDYEQYF. For the CDR3, the DNA is TGCAGTGCTAGAGATCAGGGAGATGACTACGAGCAGTACTTC.

The table lists this clonotype with a few counts. V gene TRBV5-1 combines with J gene TRBJ2-3, with TRBD1 identical over 7 bases. V lost 1 base and J lost 2; bases outside the gene matches: 13. The length of the CDR3 is 18 residues. Germline V gives CDR1 SGHRS, CDR2 YFSETQ. The chain's CDR3 is CASSLSEIGQVFTDTQYF. CDR3 bases: TGCGCCAGCAGCTTGTCCGAAATCGGACAGGTTTTCACAGATACGCAGTATTTT. Supplemented by reference TRBV5-1 and TRBJ2-3, the full variable domain reads KAGVTQTPRYLIKTRGQQVTLSCSPISGHRSVSWYQQTPGQGLQFLFEYFSETQRNKGNFPGRFSGRQFSNSRSEMNVSTLELGDSALYLCASSLSEIGQVFTDTQYFGPGTRLTVL.

The CDR3 loop reads CATSRSGQGAYGYTF. CDR3 nucleotide sequence: TGTGCCACCAGCAGGAGCGGACAGGGCGCCTATGGCTACACCTTC. The rearrangement links TRBV15 to TRBJ1-2, with 8 bases lining up with TRBD1. V lost 3 bases and J lost 4; bases outside the gene matches: 7. This CDR3 is 15 amino acids long. The V gene's germline CDR1 is LNHNV and CDR2 YYDKDF (reference sequence).

J is TRBJ2-2 and V is TRBV5-1; perhaps D is TRBD1 or TRBD2 (6 bases each). CDR1 and CDR2 from the germline V gene are SGHRS and YFSETQ. The V gene lost 4 bases and the J gene lost 3 bases, with 13 bases spanning the gap. The CDR3 loop spans 15 amino acids. The CDR3 nucleotides are TGCGCCAGCAGCCGGGACTCAGGGGACACCGGGGAGCTGTTTTTT. Protein sequence: CASSRDSGDTGELFF. Full variable domain (missing parts from reference TRBV5-1 and TRBJ2-2): KAGVTQTPRYLIKTRGQQVTLSCSPISGHRSVSWYQQTPGQGLQFLFEYFSETQRNKGNFPGRFSGRQFSNSRSEMNVSTLELGDSALYLCASSRDSGDTGELFFGEGSRLTVL.

In this sample, this clonotype turned up a few times. The chain uses TRBV29-1 and TRBJ2-3, with a tentative D call TRBD1 (5 bases). Looked up from germline, CDR1 is SQVTM and CDR2 is ANQGSEA. V dropped 7 bases and J dropped 2 bases, with 10 bases sitting between them. CDR3 length equals 12 residues. The DNA of the CDR3 is TGCAGCGGGGGCTTAGTCACAGATACGCAGTATTTT. It specifies CSGGLVTDTQYF.

The V gene is TRBV7-8, the J gene TRBJ2-6; 7 bases map to TRBD1. Trimming took 3 bases from V and 0 from J; bases not matched to a gene: 2. The germline CDR1 and CDR2 sequences are SGHVS and FQNEAQ. This CDR3 has 16 residues. The CDR3 protein is CASSFDRVSGANVLTF. In nucleotides, the CDR3 is TGTGCCAGCAGCTTTGACAGGGTCTCTGGGGCCAACGTCCTGACTTTC.

The sample holds a few counts of this clonotype. The rearrangement joins TRBV20-1 to TRBJ2-1; D is unclear. Germline assignment: CDR1 DFQATT and CDR2 SNEGSKA (reference sequence). The CDR3 has 10 residues. V lost 6 bases and J lost 7, with 7 bases in between. CDR3 loop: CSAALNEQFF. As DNA, the CDR3 is TGCAGTGCCGCTCTGAATGAGCAGTTCTTC.

The chain joins TRBV25-1 to TRBJ2-6, with 12 bases identical to TRBD1. This CDR3 contains 19 residues. The V segment lost 1 base and the J segment 1 base; nucleotides outside the gene matches: 5. Germline CDR1 reads MGHDK; CDR2 reads SYGVNS. In DNA, the CDR3 is TGTGCCAGCAGTGAATCATGGGGACAGGGGGCTTCTGGGGCCAACGTCCTGACTTTC. It codes for CASSESWGQGASGANVLTF. Complete variable domain (other parts from reference TRBV25-1 and TRBJ2-6): EADIYQTPRYLVIGTGKKITLECSQTMGHDKMYWYQQDPGMELHLIHYSYGVNSTEKGDLSSESTVSRIRTEHFPLTLESARPSHTSQYLCASSESWGQGASGANVLTFGAGSRLTVL.

The rearrangement uses TRBV4-2 and TRBJ1-2; D unresolved. CDR3 length equals 14 residues. V lost 0 bases, J lost 5 bases, and 10 bases lay in between. Germline CDR1 reads LGHNA; CDR2 reads YNFKEQ. The CDR3 sequence is CASSQDEARYGYTF. CDR3 bases: TGTGCCAGCAGCCAAGACGAGGCCCGTTATGGCTACACCTTC.

V gene TRBV7-9 combines with J gene TRBJ2-1; D is unresolved. The V end was cut by 1 base, the J end by 4 bases, with 14 bases between. The germline gives CDR1 SEHNR, CDR2 FQNEAQ (reference sequence). The CDR3 has 16 amino acids. CDR3 sequence (DNA): TGTGCCAGCAGCTTAGGGGCCACGAGACATTACAATGAGCAGTTCTTC. Residues: CASSLGATRHYNEQFF.

The chain couples TRBV20-1 to TRBJ1-5, with D perhaps TRBD1 (6 bases). The CDR3 covers 12 residues. CDR1 is DFQATT and CDR2 is SNEGSKA in the germline V gene (reference sequence). Trimming stripped 7 bases from V and 3 bases from J, with 10 bases between. For the CDR3, the DNA is TGCAGTGGGCAGGGGAACAATCAGCCCCAGCATTTT. The encoded protein is CSGQGNNQPQHF.

The chain employs TRBV4-2 and TRBJ1-2; D not certain. Between the trimmed V and J ends, which lost 1 base and 4 bases, there was a span of 16 bases. The germline CDR1 and CDR2 sequences are LGHNA and YNFKEQ. The CDR3 extends over 16 amino acids. CDR3 nucleotide sequence: TGTGCCAGCAGCCAAGGGGGTCTAGGGATGGGCTATGGCTACACCTTC. Protein sequence: CASSQGGLGMGYGYTF.

This chain links TRBV29-1 with TRBJ1-1; possibly TRBD1 for D (5 bases). This CDR3 comprises 15 residues. Germline CDR1 and CDR2: SQVTM and ANQGSEA. V was pared by 3 bases and J by 1 base, with 15 bases between. The CDR3 loop reads CSVDKTGPPNTEAFF. DNA of the CDR3: TGCAGCGTTGACAAGACGGGGCCTCCGAACACTGAAGCTTTCTTT.

This clonotype appeared many times. The chain couples TRBV29-1 to TRBJ2-1; 9 bases fit TRBD1. The CDR3 contains 13 residues. V shed 8 bases, J shed 7 bases, and the junction held 9 bases outside the gene matches. The germline gives CDR1 SQVTM, CDR2 ANQGSEA. The CDR3 region is CSSEGQGSNEQFF. CDR3 DNA sequence: TGCAGCTCCGAGGGACAGGGATCGAATGAGCAGTTCTTC.

This clonotype was recorded many times. V gene TRBV20-1 combines with J gene TRBJ1-1; D call uncertain. The CDR3 contains 14 residues. V was clipped by 3 bases and J by 0 bases, with 11 bases between them. Germline loops: CDR1 DFQATT, CDR2 SNEGSKA (reference sequence). In DNA form, the CDR3 reads TGCAGTGCTAGGGAGGAAGACATGAACACTGAAGCTTTCTTT. It translates to CSAREEDMNTEAFF.

The chain is built from TRBV12-3 or TRBV12-4 and TRBJ2-1, with 9 bases fitting TRBD2. V was clipped by 2 bases and J by 6 bases; unmatched bases: 2. The CDR3 contains 14 residues. For the CDR3, the DNA is TGTGCCAGCAGTTTATGGACTAGCGTCAATGAGCAGTTCTTC. It yields the protein CASSLWTSVNEQFF.